This TCR beta chain was sequenced for a study of shared clonotypes between healthy human individuals. Germline CDR1 WSHSY, CDR2 SAAADI. V was cut by 6 bases and J by 0 bases, with 16 bases left in between. The CDR3 covers 16 residues. All of the donors resided in Nashville, Tennessee, and each was a Caucasian adult. Several immunoSEQ 96-well plates shared each subset's DNA, each plate a replicate. Using immunoSEQ multiplex PCR, the repertoire was profiled, and TCRdb retains in-frame clones only, with some absent. The sample consists of around 430,000 clones, 79% of them appearing once. J is TRBJ2-3 and V is TRBV10-2; tentatively, D is TRBD2 (5 bases). The specimen was PBMCs. The clonotype originates from a middle-aged woman in good health. Some clones in this sample may be carry-over from other donors' samples. The CDR3 loop reads CASRAPSTPSTDTQYF. The CDR3 region has the DNA TGCGCCAGCAGAGCCCCTAGCACCCCGAGCACAGATACGCAGTATTTT.